The 5 T cell receptor beta chains reported below all come from one sample, sequenced in a study of T cell repertoires in ileal Crohn's disease. Sequencing was performed with immunoSEQ multiplex PCR; in TCRdb, only in-frame clones are kept and a portion is missing. The data contain approximately 4,500 clones, just under 75% of them singletons. The sequencing sample was made of ileal tissue. The receptor set was obtained from an adult with Crohn's disease.

This clone was seen more than once but under ten times. This CDR3 is CASSLGDRGSYEQYF. Here the CDR3 DNA reads TGTGCCAGCAGCTTGGGGGACAGGGGAAGCTACGAGCAGTACTTC. The chain has TRBV5-4 and TRBJ2-7; 10 nucleotides agree with TRBD1. This CDR3 spans 15 amino acids. Germline V lookup: CDR1 SGHNT, CDR2 YYREEE (reference sequence). V lost 0 bases and J lost 3; bases outside the gene matches: 3.

V usage is TRBV11-3 and J usage is TRBJ2-1; no reliable D call. This CDR3 is built from 12 residues. Germline CDR1 reads SGHNT; CDR2 reads YENEEA. V lost 0 bases and J lost 13, with 10 bases in between. CDR3 residues: CASSLDLFRQFF. CDR3 nucleotide sequence: TGTGCCAGCAGCTTAGACCTATTTAGACAGTTCTTC. The full variable domain, rest sourced from reference TRBV11-3 and TRBJ2-1, is EAGVVQSPRYKIIEKKQPVAFWCNPISGHNTLYWYLQNLGQGPELLIRYENEEAVDDSQLPKDRFSAERLKGVDSTLKIQPAELGDSAVYLCASSLDLFRQFFGPGTRLTVL.

This clone was recorded a few times. This chain uses TRBV6-6 with TRBJ1-3; no clear D. Germline lookup yields CDR1 MNHNY and CDR2 SVGAGI (reference sequence). V lost 0 bases and J 4 bases, leaving 10 bases between the germline ends. The CDR3 loop spans 15 amino acids. The CDR3 nucleotides are TGTGCCAGCAGTTACTCGGAGGCAGCGGGAAACACCATATATTTT. Encoded protein: CASSYSEAAGNTIYF.

This sequence joins TRBV5-4 and TRBJ1-1, with 10 bases fitting TRBD1. J was trimmed by 4 bases and V by 4 bases; bases with no gene match: 7. Germline CDR1 reads SGHNT; CDR2 reads YYREEE (reference sequence). This CDR3 comprises 15 residues. CDR3: CASSPVGQGVTEAFF. CDR3 DNA sequence: TGTGCCAGCAGCCCCGTCGGACAGGGGGTCACTGAAGCTTTCTTT.

This clone qualifies as large (0.1 to 1%). The gene calls are TRBV6-1 and TRBJ1-4; a weak D match, TRBD1 (5 bases). The CDR3 length is 16 residues. The V end lost 1 base, the J end lost 7 bases, and 16 bases lay between the germline ends. Per the germline V gene, CDR1 is MNHNS and CDR2 is SASEGT. DNA of the CDR3: TGTGCCAGCAGTGAAGAAGAGGGCTCCGGGGGTGAAAAACTGTTTTTT. Amino acids: CASSEEEGSGGEKLFF.